The clone carrying this T cell receptor beta chain was picked up many times. Its target is not known. The sequenced fragment ends 3 residues before the CDR3 boundary, so the rest is inferred from the germline J gene. The data originate from a study of T cell clonality in common variable immunodeficiency. General study findings and limits: CVID subjects showed higher TCRbeta clonality than healthy controls.

The assay was immunoSEQ multiplex PCR, and TCRdb's table has in-frame clones only and misses some. The repertoire consists of about 37,000 clones, none detected only once. After removal of 7 bases from V and 5 bases from J, the junction contained 11 bases not matched to a gene. The CDR3 contains 15 residues. The germline V gene has CDR1 LNHDA and CDR2 SQIVND (reference sequence). The TCR was taken from a person aged 18 to 75 in good health. Sequenced: peripheral blood mononuclear cells. The chain joins TRBV19 to TRBJ2-1; 7 positions match TRBD2. The chain's CDR3 is CASTPGGTSDNEQFF. The sequenced CDR3 bases are TGTGCCAGTACCCCCGGGGGGACCAGCGACAATGAG.